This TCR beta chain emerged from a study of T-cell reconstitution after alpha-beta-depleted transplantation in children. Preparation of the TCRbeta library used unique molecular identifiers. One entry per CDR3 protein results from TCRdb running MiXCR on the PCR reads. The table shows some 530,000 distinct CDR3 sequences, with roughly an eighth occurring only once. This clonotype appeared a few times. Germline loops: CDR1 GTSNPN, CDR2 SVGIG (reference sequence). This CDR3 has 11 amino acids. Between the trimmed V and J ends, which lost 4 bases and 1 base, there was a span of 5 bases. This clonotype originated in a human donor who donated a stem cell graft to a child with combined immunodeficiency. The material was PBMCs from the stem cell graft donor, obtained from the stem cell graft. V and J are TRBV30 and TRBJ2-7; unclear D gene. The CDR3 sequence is CAWTQSYEQYF. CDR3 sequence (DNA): TGTGCCTGGACTCAGTCCTACGAGCAGTACTTC.